One and the same sample provided the 17 T cell receptor beta chains below, sequenced in a study of cytomegalovirus exposure and HLA in healthy donors. The PCR used 60 Vbeta and 13 Jbeta primers. Libraries were prepared by immunoSEQ multiplex PCR; TCRdb keeps only in-frame clonotypes and omits some of them. The repertoire has about 91,000 clones, roughly two thirds of them found once; the top ten carry about 2.3%. Sequenced input: PBMCs. The receptors here all came from a human donor in good health.

The V call is TRBV7-8, the J call TRBJ2-1, with D possibly being TRBD2 (6 bases). Per germline, CDR1 SGHVS and CDR2 FQNEAQ. Trimming pared 2 bases from V and 5 bases from J, leaving 19 bases between. The CDR3 is made up of 17 amino acids. CDR3 region: CASSLSLSGLSHNEQFF. The CDR3 nucleotides are TGTGCCAGCAGCTTATCCTTGTCGGGACTCTCACACAATGAGCAGTTCTTC.

This chain joins TRBV4-3 and TRBJ1-1, with TRBD1 matching over 9 bases. There are 12 residues in the CDR3. V trimming: 6 bases; J trimming: 10 bases; junction bases outside the gene matches: 6. Germline CDR1 reads LGHNA; CDR2 reads YSLEER. In nucleotides, the CDR3 is TGCGCCAGCAGTCTGAGGACAGGGGCAGCTTTCTTT. Translated, it gives CASSLRTGAAFF.

This chain links TRBV5-1 with TRBJ2-3; possible D gene TRBD1, 6 bases. CDR3 length: 15 residues. The germline V gene has CDR1 SGHRS and CDR2 YFSETQ. V shed 6 bases and J shed 4 bases, with 18 bases lying between them. DNA of the CDR3: TGCGCCAGCACTCCAGGGGTGGCAGCCTCAGATACGCAGTATTTT. Protein: CASTPGVAASDTQYF.

The J gene is TRBJ2-1, the V gene TRBV27; tentatively, D is TRBD2 (7 bases). Trimming shortened V by 3 bases and J by 4 bases, and 16 bases separated the two germline ends. This CDR3 has 16 amino acids. Germline values: CDR1 MNHEY, CDR2 SMNVEV (reference sequence). The chain's CDR3 is CASSLASGGLYNEQFF. Written as DNA, the CDR3 is TGTGCCAGCAGTTTGGCTTCGGGGGGCCTTTACAATGAGCAGTTCTTC.

V and J are TRBV11-2 and TRBJ2-3; possible D gene TRBD1, 6 bases. V was clipped by 5 bases and J by 3 bases, with 15 bases between them. Germline values: CDR1 SGHAT, CDR2 FQNNGV. The CDR3 covers 15 residues. DNA for the CDR3: TGTGCCAGCAGCCGAGAGATGACAGGAACAGATACGCAGTATTTT. Translation: CASSREMTGTDTQYF.

The genes are TRBV15 and TRBJ1-4; possibly TRBD1 for D (5 bases). Germline V CDR1 and CDR2: LNHNV, YYDKDF (reference sequence). Trimming pared 3 bases from V and 5 bases from J, leaving 13 bases between. The CDR3 sequence is 15 residues long. The CDR3 protein is CATSRDKAPNEKLFF. The CDR3 DNA sequence: TGTGCCACCAGCAGGGACAAGGCCCCCAATGAAAAACTGTTTTTT.

This sequence joins TRBV4-3 and TRBJ1-1; TRBD1 matches 9 bases. This CDR3 has 15 amino acids. CDR1 LGHNA and CDR2 YSLEER come from the germline V gene. V shed 2 bases and J 4 bases; nucleotides not matched to a gene: 5. The CDR3 DNA is TGCGCCAGCAGCCAACGACAGGGGGGAGGCACTGAAGCTTTCTTT. This translates into CASSQRQGGGTEAFF.

The genes are TRBV27 and TRBJ2-3, with D unclear. Germline assignment: CDR1 MNHEY and CDR2 SMNVEV (reference sequence). Trimming took 0 bases from V and 4 from J, leaving 11 bases between them. This CDR3 contains 15 residues. CDR3 sequence reads: CASSLSLRGADTQYF. CDR3 coding DNA: TGTGCCAGCAGTTTATCTCTACGAGGAGCAGATACGCAGTATTTT.

The chain is built from TRBV5-6 and TRBJ2-3; D not certain. V lost 0 bases and J lost 0, with 5 bases in between. CDR1 and CDR2 from the germline V gene are SGHDT and YYEEEE. The CDR3 is 14 amino acids. CDR3 amino acids: CASSLGPSTDTQYF. The CDR3 region has the DNA TGTGCCAGCAGCTTGGGGCCGAGCACAGATACGCAGTATTTT.

The J gene is TRBJ2-2, the V gene TRBV4-3; TRBD2 agrees at 12 bases. From germline, CDR1 is LGHNA and CDR2 YSLEER. This CDR3 comprises 15 residues. Losses at the gene ends were 4 bases for V and 5 bases for J; bases not matched to a gene: 2. The CDR3 DNA is TGCGCCAGCAGCCCCGGACTAGCGGGGACCGGGGAGCTGTTTTTT. This translates into CASSPGLAGTGELFF.

V gene TRBV2 combines with J gene TRBJ2-1; D remains unclear. The CDR3 totals 15 residues. The germline V gene has CDR1 SNHLY and CDR2 FYNNEI. Trimming left V 5 bases short and J 5 bases short, with 16 bases between. The CDR3 loop is CASSPLERGHNEQFF. The CDR3 DNA follows: TGTGCCAGCAGTCCCCTCGAGAGAGGTCACAATGAGCAGTTCTTC.

The chain is built from TRBV19 and TRBJ2-5; the match to TRBD2 covers 7 bases. Germline CDR1 reads LNHDA; CDR2 reads SQIVND (reference sequence). The trim removed 3 bases at V and 2 bases at J, leaving 6 bases unmatched. This CDR3 is built from 15 residues. The CDR3 DNA is TGTGCCAGTAGTATGGTCGGACTAGATCAAGAGACCCAGTACTTC. Protein sequence: CASSMVGLDQETQYF.

V is TRBV11-2 and J is TRBJ2-7; no clear D. Trimming pared 7 bases from V and 6 bases from J, leaving 13 bases between. The CDR3 covers 12 residues. Germline V gene sequence: CDR1 SGHAT, CDR2 FQNNGV. The CDR3: CASTHYDREQYF. The CDR3 DNA follows: TGTGCCAGCACCCACTACGACCGCGAGCAGTACTTC.

The J gene is TRBJ2-1, the V gene TRBV7-8, with 8 nucleotides matching TRBD1. CDR3 length equals 15 residues. The V segment lost 5 bases and the J segment 5 bases; nucleotides outside the gene matches: 8. Germline lookup yields CDR1 SGHVS and CDR2 FQNEAQ. The CDR3 loop is CASSLRDRTHNEQFF. The CDR3 DNA reads as TGTGCCAGCAGCCTTCGGGACAGGACCCACAATGAGCAGTTCTTC.

The chain links TRBV5-5 to TRBJ1-1; D remains unclear. CDR1 SGHKS and CDR2 YYEKEE come from the germline V gene (reference sequence). There are 16 residues in the CDR3. V was shortened by 1 base and J by 0 bases, with 13 bases between the two germline ends. As DNA, the CDR3 is TGTGCCAGCAGCTTGTGGGCATCGGCGATGAACACTGAAGCTTTCTTT. Amino acid sequence: CASSLWASAMNTEAFF.

Only a few counts were recorded for this clone. The V and J genes are TRBV5-1 and TRBJ1-2; 9 nucleotides line up with TRBD1. Germline CDR1 reads SGHRS; CDR2 reads YFSETQ. The trim removed 4 bases at V and 1 base at J, leaving 11 bases unmatched. The CDR3 totals 17 residues. The DNA of the CDR3 is TGCGCCAGCAGCCCGTCCCCCCCGGGACAGGGTAACTATGGCTACACCTTC. Protein: CASSPSPPGQGNYGYTF.

This chain connects TRBV7-3 to TRBJ1-1; D not resolved. Trimming shortened V by 1 base and J by 1 base, and 10 bases separated the two germline ends. This CDR3 has 15 residues. Germline values: CDR1 SGHTA, CDR2 FQGTGA. Here the CDR3 DNA reads TGTGCCAGCAGCTTAATTCGGGCGGGGAACACTGAAGCTTTCTTT. Translation: CASSLIRAGNTEAFF. Complete variable domain (other parts from reference TRBV7-3 and TRBJ1-1): GAGVSQTPSNKVTEKGKYVELRCDPISGHTALYWYRQSLGQGPEFLIYFQGTGAADDSGLPNDRFFAVRPEGSVSTLKIQRTERGDSAVYLCASSLIRAGNTEAFFGQGTRLTVV.